The clone carrying this T cell receptor beta chain has only a few counts. Antigen unknown. This sample was included in a study of blood T cells in healthy people across ages. A second PCR, run for roughly 7 to 11 cycles, used a sample-barcoded 5' primer plus a J-beta primer mix. One entry per CDR3 protein results from TCRdb running MiXCR on the 5' RACE reads. The table includes some 1.6 million distinct CDR3 sequences, roughly a third detected once. Regarding the study as a whole: Significant beta diversity loss was already apparent by age around 40, declining roughly linearly. No one knew whether donors had CMV, which possibly confounded expanded clonotype changes.

Germline CDR1 reads SEHNR; CDR2 reads FQNEAQ (reference sequence). The CDR3 is made up of 15 amino acids. The junction had 5 bases not matched to a gene; V was cut back by 2 bases and J by 5 bases. The gene calls are TRBV7-9 and TRBJ2-3, with 9 bases lining up with TRBD2. The sample was blood. The TCR comes from a woman aged 25 to 45 in good health. The CDR3 coding sequence is TGTGCCAGCAGCTTACGCGGGAGGGCATTAGATACGCAGTATTTT. The encoded protein is CASSLRGRALDTQYF.